This T cell receptor beta chain was obtained from a study of blood T cell repertoires in COVID-19. Study as a whole: Collection of acute and convalescent COVID-19 samples took place in the United States, Italy and Spain. In each case, the material was cDNA or gDNA derived from T cells, B-cell-depleted T cells, or PBMCs.

This CDR3 region has 14 residues. Germline V gives CDR1 MNHNS, CDR2 SASEGT. Trimming stripped 1 base from V and 6 bases from J, with 9 bases between. Per the original methods: Reference gene primer amplification in the assay estimated nucleated cell counts. Clones were sequenced by immunoSEQ multiplex PCR, and TCRdb holds only the in-frame ones, with some missing. That table supplies the V and J calls and clone size; D and trimming were determined from the DNA. The sample holds more than 85,000 clones, 70% to 90% seen once. Sequencing was done on a sample of peripheral blood. The origin of this receptor is a man in his 70s with acute or convalescent COVID-19. V usage is TRBV6-1 and J usage is TRBJ2-2, with D unresolved. CDR3 in amino acids: CASSEGSNSGELFF. In DNA form, the CDR3 reads TGTGCCAGCAGTGAAGGGTCTAACTCCGGGGAGCTGTTTTTT.